Below, 28 T cell receptor beta chains from the same sample are listed, as sequenced in a study of identical twins listed by TCRdb under 2016. To prepare the library, 5' RACE was applied. Instrument used: Illumina HiSeq 2000. The public reads were reprocessed in TCRdb via fastp at Q25 and MiXCR, keeping in-frame beta chains. Entries that share a CDR3 protein sequence are merged under the most common genes and DNA. For this sample the table gives hundreds of thousands of distinct CDR3 sequences, of which approximately 6.1% were detected only once. The top ten clonotypes cover roughly 1.8% of the sample. Sequencing input: naive T cells sorted from blood. The sample's cell subset or site label, decoded: cells isolated with a human naive T-cell isolation kit. All receptors derive from a man aged 18 to 35 in good health.

Many counts were recorded for this clonotype. This rearrangement joins TRBV4-1 to TRBJ2-1; D is uncertain. Germline V gene lookup returns CDR1 MGHRA and CDR2 YSYEKL. The CDR3 runs 15 residues. Between the trimmed V and J ends, which lost 1 base and 1 base, there was a span of 8 bases. The CDR3 sequence: CASSQVSESYNEQFF. The DNA for the CDR3 is TGCGCCAGCAGCCAAGTCTCTGAGTCCTACAATGAGCAGTTCTTC.

CDR3 nucleotides: TGTGCCTGGAGTAGAGACAGGGGCCAAGAGACCCAGTACTTC. This translates into CAWSRDRGQETQYF. The rearrangement uses TRBV30 and TRBJ2-5, with 8 positions matching TRBD1. Germline-derived CDR1 and CDR2 are GTSNPN and SVGIG (reference sequence). CDR3 length: 14 residues. The ends lost 2 bases at V and 1 base at J; junction bases unmatched: 3.

This clonotype was found many times. This chain connects TRBV10-3 to TRBJ2-1; 8 positions agree with TRBD2. V gave up 4 bases and J gave up 4 bases; unmatched junction bases: 3. CDR3 length: 14 amino acids. CDR1 is ENHRY and CDR2 is SYGVKD in the germline V gene. The CDR3 nucleotides are TGTGCCATCAGTGGAACTAGCGGTTACAATGAGCAGTTCTTC. Translating it yields CAISGTSGYNEQFF.

This clonotype was recorded at least ten times. The chain links TRBV6-1 to TRBJ2-4, with TRBD1 matching over 7 bases. Germline CDR1 MNHNS, CDR2 SASEGT. This CDR3 spans 13 amino acids. Trimming at V came to 5 bases and at J to 9 bases, leaving 7 bases not matched to a gene. Here the CDR3 reads CASSTAGTVIQYF. CDR3 nucleotide sequence: TGTGCCAGCAGTACCGCCGGGACAGTCATTCAGTACTTC.

The CDR3 spells CASTPDRGGSPLHF. For the CDR3, the DNA is TGTGCCAGCACCCCCGACCGGGGGGGGTCACCCCTCCACTTT. The chain carries TRBV7-2 and TRBJ1-6, with a tentative D call TRBD1 (5 bases). The CDR3 is made up of 14 amino acids. V gave up 7 bases and J gave up 10 bases, with 17 bases separating them. CDR1 and CDR2 from the germline V gene are SGHTA and FQGNSA.

This clonotype was observed many times. The V and J genes are TRBV18 and TRBJ1-2; no clear D gene. V lost 1 base to trimming and J lost 7 bases, with 7 bases between them. CDR1 is KGHSH, CDR2 LQKENI, per germline. This CDR3 comprises 12 residues. The CDR3 loop is CASSPRDGGYTF. CDR3 DNA: TGTGCCAGCTCACCACGAGATGGTGGCTACACCTTC. The variable domain in full, completed from reference TRBV18 and TRBJ1-2, reads NAGVMQNPRHLVRRRGQEARLRCSPMKGHSHVYWYRQLPEEGLKFMVYLQKENIIDESGMPKERFSAEFPKEGPSILRIQQVVRGDSAAYFCASSPRDGGYTFGSGTRLTVV.

This clonotype has at least ten counts. A junction boundary mismatches the germline segment, possibly from a read error. The genes are TRBV3-1 and TRBJ2-5; D is possibly TRBD1 (5 bases). Germline lookup yields CDR1 LGHDT and CDR2 YNNKEL (reference sequence). The CDR3 covers 13 residues. CDR3 coding DNA: TGTGCCAGCAGTCAAGGACACGGAGAGACCCAGTACTTC. This codes for CASSQGHGETQYF.

This clonotype was detected a few times. V usage is TRBV6-1 and J usage is TRBJ2-5; D call uncertain. From germline, CDR1 is MNHNS and CDR2 SASEGT. V was clipped by 10 bases and J by 7 bases, with 7 bases between them. The CDR3 loop spans 9 amino acids. The CDR3 nucleotides are TGTGCCACGAAGGGGACCCAGTACTTC. Its translation: CATKGTQYF.

This clonotype was seen at least ten times. J is TRBJ2-3 and V is TRBV28; perhaps TRBD2 as D (5 bases). The CDR3 totals 14 residues. V lost 3 bases and J lost 4, with 11 bases in between. Germline V lookup: CDR1 MDHEN, CDR2 SYDVKM. The CDR3 DNA reads TGTGCCAGCAGTTTGGGTTCTAGCCCAGATACGCAGTATTTT. It yields the protein CASSLGSSPDTQYF. Together with reference TRBV28 and TRBJ2-3, the CDR3 gives the full variable domain: DVKVTQSSRYLVKRTGEKVFLECVQDMDHENMFWYRQDPGLGLRLIYFSYDVKMKEKGDIPEGYSVSREKKERFSLILESASTNQTSMYLCASSLGSSPDTQYFGPGTRLTVL.

This clonotype occurred a few times. The V and J genes are TRBV7-9 and TRBJ1-5, with 9 nucleotides matching TRBD1. The CDR3 is 15 amino acids. Trimming at V came to 4 bases and at J to 7 bases, leaving 8 bases not matched to a gene. CDR1 is SEHNR, CDR2 FQNEAQ, per germline (reference sequence). DNA of the CDR3: TGTGCCAGCAGCTCAACGGGACAGGGTTTCCAGCCCCAGCATTTT. It yields the protein CASSSTGQGFQPQHF.

This chain connects TRBV11-1 to TRBJ2-1; 9 positions match TRBD2. The CDR3 is 18 residues long. V was clipped by 2 bases and J by 4 bases; unmatched bases: 12. Looked up from germline, CDR1 is SGHAT and CDR2 is FQDESV (reference sequence). This chain's CDR3 is CASSLQEAGGPVYNEQFF. For the CDR3, the DNA is TGTGCCAGCAGCTTACAGGAGGCGGGAGGGCCGGTTTACAATGAGCAGTTCTTC.

The chain uses TRBV6-1 and TRBJ2-7; TRBD2 might be the D (6 bases). There are 13 residues in the CDR3. CDR1 and CDR2 from the germline V gene are MNHNS and SASEGT. V dropped 7 bases and J dropped 4 bases, with 14 bases sitting between them. The CDR3 loop reads CASKERATYEQYV. The DNA for the CDR3 is TGTGCCAGCAAAGAGCGGGCCACTTACGAGCAGTACGTC.

This clonotype was picked up a small number of times. The chain couples TRBV18 to TRBJ1-1; D remains ambiguous. The V end lost 3 bases, the J end lost 6 bases, and 8 bases lay between the germline ends. This CDR3 region has 12 residues. Germline CDR1 is KGHSH and CDR2 is LQKENI. CDR3 DNA sequence: TGTGCCAGCTCACCCATGGGCGCTGAAGCTTTCTTT. This gives the protein CASSPMGAEAFF.

This chain uses TRBV19 with TRBJ2-5; D call uncertain. The CDR3 consists of 13 residues. Trimming cost V 3 bases and J 4 bases, with 9 bases left between them. Germline CDR1 and CDR2: LNHDA and SQIVND (reference sequence). The CDR3 loop reads CASSIALRETQYF. In DNA, the CDR3 is TGTGCCAGTAGTATTGCACTTCGAGAGACCCAGTACTTC.

This clonotype occurred many times. This chain uses TRBV11-2 with TRBJ2-6; D remains unclear. Deletions cut 2 bases from V and 0 bases from J, with 8 bases between. From germline, CDR1 is SGHAT and CDR2 FQNNGV. The CDR3 totals 16 residues. CDR3 DNA: TGTGCCAGCAGCTTACGGGCTTTCTCTGGGGCCAACGTCCTGACTTTC. It encodes CASSLRAFSGANVLTF.

This rearrangement joins TRBV11-2 to TRBJ1-3, with D tentatively TRBD1 (6 bases). Germline V gene data show CDR1 as SGHAT and CDR2 as FQNNGV. This CDR3 has 18 residues. Between the trimmed V and J ends, which lost 5 bases and 0 bases, there was a span of 20 bases. For the CDR3, the DNA is TGTGCCAGCAGCCCCCGCGGGGGGCGACTGAGCTCTGGAAACACCATATATTTT. As protein: CASSPRGGRLSSGNTIYF.

This clonotype was recorded at least ten times. The chain links TRBV27 to TRBJ2-1; 7 nucleotides align to TRBD1. The CDR3 totals 15 residues. Unmatched junction bases numbered 7, after V lost 7 bases and J lost 1 base. CDR1 and CDR2 (germline): MNHEY, SMNVEV (reference sequence). The CDR3 nucleotides are TGTGCCAGCAACCAAGGGGGCTTATCCTACAATGAGCAGTTCTTC. As protein: CASNQGGLSYNEQFF.

This clonotype has at least ten counts. The V gene is TRBV12-3 or TRBV12-4, the J gene TRBJ2-3, with D possibly matching TRBD1 (5 bases). Deletions cut 3 bases from V and 0 bases from J, with 13 bases between. CDR3 length: 16 residues. The DNA of the CDR3 is TGTGCCAGCAGTTTGGGGCAGCCCCCTAGCACAGATACGCAGTATTTT. It yields the protein CASSLGQPPSTDTQYF.

The chain has TRBV6-5 and TRBJ2-1; 8 bases line up with TRBD2. CDR3 length equals 18 residues. The germline CDR1 and CDR2 sequences are MNHEY and SVGAGI. J lost 4 bases, V lost 3 bases, and 14 bases had no gene match. The CDR3 coding sequence is TGTGCCAGCAGTTATTTCGCGGGCATAGCGGGAACTTACAATGAGCAGTTCTTC. Translated, it gives CASSYFAGIAGTYNEQFF.

This chain connects TRBV11-1 to TRBJ2-3; possibly TRBD2 for D (5 bases). The CDR3 is 16 residues long. The germline V and J ends were trimmed by 3 bases and 5 bases, with 18 bases remaining between them. Germline lookup yields CDR1 SGHAT and CDR2 FQDESV (reference sequence). CDR3 nucleotide sequence: TGTGCCAGCAGCTTGGGGTTTCGGGATGGCGAAGATACGCAGTATTTT. Protein product: CASSLGFRDGEDTQYF.

This clonotype was counted at least ten times. The V call is TRBV20-1, the J call TRBJ2-3; D remains ambiguous. The V and J ends lost 5 bases and 4 bases respectively, with 13 bases between them. CDR3 length equals 13 residues. Germline lookup yields CDR1 DFQATT and CDR2 SNEGSKA (reference sequence). CDR3 region: CSAALRRSDTQYF. For the CDR3, the DNA is TGCAGTGCTGCTCTGAGAAGGTCAGATACGCAGTATTTT.

This clonotype was found many times. The rearrangement links TRBV24-1 to TRBJ2-2; D call uncertain. This CDR3 is 15 amino acids long. Between the trimmed V and J ends, which lost 8 bases and 0 bases, there was a span of 12 bases. CDR1 is KGHDR, CDR2 SFDVKD, per germline. The chain's CDR3 is CATMATGANTGELFF. For the CDR3, the DNA is TGTGCCACCATGGCTACGGGCGCGAACACCGGGGAGCTGTTTTTT.

The chain uses TRBV5-1 and TRBJ1-1, with 11 nucleotides matching TRBD1. The CDR3 is made up of 15 amino acids. Germline CDR1 SGHRS, CDR2 YFSETQ. V was clipped by 2 bases and J by 4 bases; unmatched bases: 4. The CDR3 DNA reads TGCGCCAGCAGCTTAGGGACAGGGGGGAGCACTGAAGCTTTCTTT. Translating gives CASSLGTGGSTEAFF.

V is TRBV7-6 and J is TRBJ2-5, with 7 bases matching TRBD2. J lost 3 bases, V lost 2 bases, and 9 bases had no gene match. The CDR3 has 16 amino acids. Germline V lookup: CDR1 SGHVS, CDR2 FNYEAQ. This chain's CDR3 is CASSLSFGLAEETQYF. Written as DNA, the CDR3 is TGTGCCAGCAGCTTAAGTTTTGGGCTAGCGGAAGAGACCCAGTACTTC.

This clonotype came up many times. V is TRBV20-1 and J is TRBJ1-5; TRBD1 matches at 8 bases. V trimming: 0 bases; J trimming: 5 bases; junction bases outside the gene matches: 9. The CDR3 totals 16 residues. The V gene's germline CDR1 is DFQATT and CDR2 SNEGSKA (reference sequence). The CDR3, as DNA: TGCAGTGCTAGAGATCTTTGGACAGGGTTGGATCAGCCCCAGCATTTT. Its protein is CSARDLWTGLDQPQHF.

This clonotype has more than one count but fewer than ten. The chain employs TRBV12-3 or TRBV12-4 and TRBJ2-2; TRBD1 matches at 8 bases. V was clipped by 4 bases and J by 5 bases; unmatched bases: 6. The CDR3 consists of 15 residues. CDR3 nucleotide sequence: TGTGCCAGCAGTTCCAGGGGGCTTGGGACCGGGGAGCTGTTTTTT. Translation: CASSSRGLGTGELFF.

This clonotype was observed a handful of times. The V call is TRBV7-2, the J call TRBJ2-1; TRBD1 is a possible D gene (6 bases). Trimming left V 7 bases short and J 9 bases short, with 22 bases between. This CDR3 is 15 amino acids long. Looked up from germline, CDR1 is SGHTA and CDR2 is FQGNSA. The DNA for the CDR3 is TGTGCCAGCACCCCACCGAGGACAGCCCGGAGTGAGCAGTTCTTC. Its translation is CASTPPRTARSEQFF.

This clonotype was detected ten times or more. CDR3 in amino acids: CASSLVLDLAKNIQYF. CDR3 nucleotides: TGTGCCAGCAGCTTGGTGCTAGATCTAGCCAAAAACATTCAGTACTTC. The V gene is TRBV5-5, the J gene TRBJ2-4, with D hard to call. CDR3 length equals 16 residues. The V end lost 0 bases, the J end lost 0 bases, and 10 bases lay between the germline ends. Germline V gene lookup returns CDR1 SGHKS and CDR2 YYEKEE (reference sequence).